Given below is one TCR beta chain in context. Its target is unknown. A single heparinised draw of approximately 0.12 L on average was taken per donor. The investigators reverse transcribed all of the isolated RNA, so they sequenced expressed TCRB transcripts. Read counts averaged about 3.57 million for samples of naive, central memory and regulatory T cells. Repertoires were generated with immunoSEQ multiplex PCR, while TCRdb's copy carries only in-frame clones and drops some. The sample has 400,000 to 600,000 clones; approximately 31% are singletons. The data belong to a study of beta chain features in type 1 diabetes. Broader study findings: TCRB repertoires of naive, central memory and Treg cells appeared more similar among patients than among healthy donors. Whether HLA type affects TCRB rearrangement stayed undetermined in the present work.

CDR3 length equals 12 residues. Germline CDR1 SQVTM, CDR2 ANQGSEA. The chain links TRBV29-1 to TRBJ2-7, with D uncertain. Sequencing was done on a sample of naive CD4+ T cells from blood. This TCR derives from a man aged 18-30 years in good health. Written as DNA, the CDR3 is TGCAGTTTTCACAGTGGAACCGACGAGCAGTACTTC. Its protein product is CSFHSGTDEQYF.